The sequence of this T cell receptor beta chain was determined in a study of blood T cell repertoires in COVID-19. Study at large: PBMCs, B-cell-depleted T cells, or T cells provided the cDNA or gDNA that made up the material.

Recovery meant two consecutive negative NP/OP PCR tests, professional clearance, or resolved symptoms. Clones were read by immunoSEQ multiplex PCR, and TCRdb kept only the in-frame ones, dropping some. The sample holds a few hundred thousand clones, approximately 85% seen once. Germline V gene data show CDR1 as WSHSY and CDR2 as SAAADI. Trimming took 6 bases from V and 3 from J, leaving 8 bases between them. The CDR3 has 12 amino acids. Specimen: PBMCs or T cells enriched from blood (not recorded which). This chain joins TRBV10-2 and TRBJ1-1, with a possible D match to TRBD1 (6 bases). The clonotype originates from a young woman who had recovered from COVID-19. The CDR3 nucleotides are TGCGCCAGCAGAGCAGGGGACACTGAAGCTTTCTTT. Translation gives CASRAGDTEAFF.